Here is one T cell receptor beta chain with its context. MiXCR, applied by TCRdb to the RT-PCR reads, yields one record per CDR3 protein. The repertoire includes roughly 500,000 distinct CDR3 sequences, around 25% of them detected once, and 1.9% sits in the top ten. There are 16 residues in the CDR3. Per the germline V gene, CDR1 is SGHVS and CDR2 is FQNEAQ. The V segment lost 5 bases and the J segment 0 bases; nucleotides outside the gene matches: 9. This record belongs to a study of response to subunit inactivated influenza vaccine. The sample consisted of CD4+ T cells sorted from PBMCs, taken approximately 5 days after vaccination. This chain uses TRBV7-8 with TRBJ2-5, with 7 bases fitting TRBD1. This TCR was sampled from a man in his fifties who received an inactivated influenza vaccine. As DNA, the CDR3 is TGTGCCAGCAGCCCCAGACCGGGACAGAACCAAGAGACCCAGTACTTC. Residues: CASSPRPGQNQETQYF.